There are a few counts of the clone carrying this T cell receptor (beta chain). Antigen: not known. The CDR3 is 16 residues long. Trimming took 5 bases from V and 4 from J, leaving 15 bases between them. Germline lookup yields CDR1 SGHTA and CDR2 FQGNSA. This entry comes from a study of shared clonotypes between healthy human individuals. In the study overall: A couple of women and three men aged 18 to 49 served as donors.

Authors' analysis steps: Sequence data from immunoSEQ were junction-only and lacked quality scores; consequently, filtering differed. Libraries were prepared by immunoSEQ multiplex PCR; TCRdb keeps only in-frame clonotypes and omits some of them. Clone size and the V and J calls come from that table; the DNA yielded D and trimming. Of around 510,000 clones in the sample, around 78% were seen once. Findings of the study overall: Read depth was anticipated to influence clonotype sharing among donors.

This TCR came from a woman aged 35 to 49 in good health. Some clones in this sample may be carry-over from other donors' samples. Sample: PBMCs. The chain combines TRBV7-2 with TRBJ2-6, with D uncertain. CDR3 residues: CASSPRLGRGANVLTF. DNA of the CDR3: TGTGCCAGCAGCCCCCGCCTAGGGCGCGGGGCCAACGTCCTGACTTTC.